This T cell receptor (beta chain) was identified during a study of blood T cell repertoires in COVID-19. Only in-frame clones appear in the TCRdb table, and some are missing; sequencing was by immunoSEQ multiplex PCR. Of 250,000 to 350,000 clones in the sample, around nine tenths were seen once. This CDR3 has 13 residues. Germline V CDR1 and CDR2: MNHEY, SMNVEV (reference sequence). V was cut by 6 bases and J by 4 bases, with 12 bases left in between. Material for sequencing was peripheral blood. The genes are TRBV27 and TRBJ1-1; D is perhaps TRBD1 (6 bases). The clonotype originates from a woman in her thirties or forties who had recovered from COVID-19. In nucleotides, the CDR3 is TGTGCCAGCAGCAGGGGCTGGAGCACTGAAGCTTTCTTT. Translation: CASSRGWSTEAFF.